Described below is a single TCR beta chain sequence and its context. The data were obtained in a study of blood T cell repertoires in COVID-19. Produced via immunoSEQ multiplex PCR; TCRdb's table is partial and in-frame only. The table shows 43,000 or so clones, with about nine tenths occurring only once. Trimming left V 1 base short and J 4 bases short, with 12 bases between. There are 15 residues in the CDR3. Germline V gives CDR1 SGHAT, CDR2 FQNNGV. The clonotype comes from a man aged 60 to 75 with active COVID-19. The specimen sequenced was peripheral blood. This chain joins TRBV11-2 and TRBJ2-3; D ambiguous. The CDR3 bases are TGTGCCAGCAGCTTAGGAGGTGGAACGGCAGATACGCAGTATTTT. Encoded protein: CASSLGGGTADTQYF.